Each of the 8 T cell receptor beta chains below was sequenced from the same sample in a study of PD-1 blockade in classical Hodgkin lymphoma (dated by TCRdb to about 2020). In light of the paper, this sample's time point label describes: cycle 1 day 1 (C1D1), immediately before nivolumab initiation. All trial patients had relapsed after autologous stem cell transplantation, with cohorts A, B and C differing in prior brentuximab vedotin exposure. Magnetic negative selection with a Miltenyi CD8+ T cell isolation kit was used to purify CD8+ T cells from thawed PBMCs. Receptor amplification or capture employed the immunoSEQ multiplex PCR assay. TCRdb mirrors the immuneACCESS table, restricted to in-frame sequences. Some clones are absent from its copies; in checked studies, under half trace to an unresolved V gene, and the reason for the others is unknown. Across this sample there are some 4,500 clones, with just over 75% seen only once. The ten largest clones represent nearly 25% of the sample.

Sequencing used CD8+ T cells from blood, obtained at baseline. Every receptor here comes from a human donor with classical Hodgkin lymphoma.

The V call is TRBV15, the J call TRBJ2-7, with 7 nucleotides matching TRBD1. The CDR3 loop spans 20 amino acids. Germline V gene sequence: CDR1 LNHNV, CDR2 YYDKDF (reference sequence). The V gene end was trimmed by 5 bases and the J gene end by 0 bases; junction bases not matched to a gene: 22. The CDR3 DNA follows: TGTGCCACCAGCCTACAAAGGTCCAGGGGACAGCCCTTGAGCTCCTACGAGCAGTACTTC. The encoded protein is CATSLQRSRGQPLSSYEQYF.

The chain combines TRBV10-3 with TRBJ1-1, with D uncertain. In germline, CDR1 is ENHRY, CDR2 SYGVKD. V lost 4 bases and J 4 bases, leaving 4 bases between the germline ends. This CDR3 is 11 amino acids long. For the CDR3, the DNA is TGTGCCATCAGTGCAAGCACTGAAGCTTTCTTT. It yields the protein CAISASTEAFF.

This clone was counted a few times. The chain recombines TRBV15 with TRBJ1-2; D gene uncertain. V was trimmed by 1 base and J by 8 bases, leaving 17 bases between them. Per the germline V gene, CDR1 is LNHNV and CDR2 is YYDKDF (reference sequence). The CDR3 is made up of 15 amino acids. The CDR3 DNA reads TGTGCCACCAGCAGAGTGCGTAAGGACTCCTTCGGCTACACCTTC. Residues: CATSRVRKDSFGYTF.

The CDR3 nucleotides read TGCGCCAGCAGCTTGGCCACTAAGATGGACACTGAAGCTTTCTTT. Its protein is CASSLATKMDTEAFF. The V gene is TRBV5-1, the J gene TRBJ1-1; D unclear. The CDR3 is 15 amino acids. CDR1 is SGHRS, CDR2 YFSETQ, per germline. Trimming shortened V by 0 bases and J by 3 bases, and 12 bases separated the two germline ends.

This sequence joins TRBV27 and TRBJ1-2, with TRBD1 identical over 7 bases. CDR1 and CDR2 from the germline V gene are MNHEY and SMNVEV (reference sequence). The CDR3 loop spans 15 amino acids. The J segment lost 3 bases and the V segment lost 4 bases, leaving 8 bases of the junction unmatched. The CDR3 here is CASSSQTGTDYGYTF. CDR3 sequence (DNA): TGTGCCAGCAGTTCCCAGACAGGGACCGACTATGGCTACACCTTC.

The CDR3 bases are TGTGCCAGCAGCTTGGCCGGGAGCACTGAAGCTTTCTTT. Protein: CASSLAGSTEAFF. This chain uses TRBV5-6 with TRBJ1-1; D uncertain. V lost 0 bases to trimming and J lost 4 bases, with 7 bases between them. The V gene's germline CDR1 is SGHDT and CDR2 YYEEEE. There are 13 residues in the CDR3.

The CDR3 DNA is TGTGCCAGCAGTGACCCAGGGGAGGTCGAGCAGTACTTC. As protein: CASSDPGEVEQYF. This chain links TRBV2 with TRBJ2-5; D assignment may be TRBD1 or TRBD2 (6 bases each). The J call is uncertain, as TRBJ2-7 better fits the DNA end. CDR1 SNHLY and CDR2 FYNNEI come from the germline V gene. CDR3 length: 13 residues.

This chain links TRBV5-1 with TRBJ2-1; D gene ambiguous. Trimming pared 1 base from V and 1 base from J, leaving 18 bases between. CDR3 size: 18 residues. The V gene's germline CDR1 is SGHRS and CDR2 YFSETQ. This CDR3 reads CASSLMIWGFASYNEQFF. The CDR3 DNA reads TGCGCCAGCAGCTTGATGATTTGGGGATTCGCTTCCTACAATGAGCAGTTCTTC.